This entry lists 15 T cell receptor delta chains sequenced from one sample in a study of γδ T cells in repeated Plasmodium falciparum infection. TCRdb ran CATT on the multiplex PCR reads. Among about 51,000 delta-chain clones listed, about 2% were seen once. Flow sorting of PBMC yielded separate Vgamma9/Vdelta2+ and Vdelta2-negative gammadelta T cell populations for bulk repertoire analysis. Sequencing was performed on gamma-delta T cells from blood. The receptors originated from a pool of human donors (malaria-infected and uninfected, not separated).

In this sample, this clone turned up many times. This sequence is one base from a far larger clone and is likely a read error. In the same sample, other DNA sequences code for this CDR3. The CDR3 is CAYRMLLGDTGFWTDKLIF. The CDR3 region has the DNA TGTGCTTACAGGATGCTACTGGGGGATACGGGTTTTTGGACCGATAAACTCATCTTT. J is TRDJ1 and V is TRAV38-2/DV8; 13 bases map to TRDD3. No J segment appears in TCRdb, so it was assigned here by matching the sequence to germline. The CDR3 consists of 19 residues. Germline V CDR1 and CDR2: TSESDYY, QEAYKQQN.

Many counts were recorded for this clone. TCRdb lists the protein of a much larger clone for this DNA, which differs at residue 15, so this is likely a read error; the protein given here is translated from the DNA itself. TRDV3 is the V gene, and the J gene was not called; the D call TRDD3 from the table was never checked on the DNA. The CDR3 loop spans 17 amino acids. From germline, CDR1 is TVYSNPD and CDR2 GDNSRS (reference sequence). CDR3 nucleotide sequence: TGTGCCTTGGGGGGGGTACTGGGGAATACCAACACCGATAAACCCATCTTT. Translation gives CALGGVLGNTNTDKPIF.

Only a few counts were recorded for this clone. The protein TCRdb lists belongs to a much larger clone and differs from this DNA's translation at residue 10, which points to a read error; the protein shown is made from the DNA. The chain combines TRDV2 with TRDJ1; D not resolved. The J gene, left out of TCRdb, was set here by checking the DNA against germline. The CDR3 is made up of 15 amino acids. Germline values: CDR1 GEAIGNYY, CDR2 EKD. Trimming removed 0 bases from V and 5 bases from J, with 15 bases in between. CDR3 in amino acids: CACDTVVTREDKLIF. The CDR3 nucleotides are TGTGCCTGTGACACCGTGGTAACCAGGGAAGATAAACTCATCTTT.

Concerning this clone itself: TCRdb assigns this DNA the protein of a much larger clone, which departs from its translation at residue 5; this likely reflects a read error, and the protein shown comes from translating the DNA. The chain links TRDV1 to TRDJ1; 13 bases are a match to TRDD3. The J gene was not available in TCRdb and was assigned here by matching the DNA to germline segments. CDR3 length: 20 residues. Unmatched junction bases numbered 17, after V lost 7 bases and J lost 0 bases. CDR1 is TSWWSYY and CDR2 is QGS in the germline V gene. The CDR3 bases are TGTGCTCTTGATACGGGGCCTTACTGGGGGATACGCCCGTACACCGATAAACTCATCTTT. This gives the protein CALDTGPYWGIRPYTDKLIF.

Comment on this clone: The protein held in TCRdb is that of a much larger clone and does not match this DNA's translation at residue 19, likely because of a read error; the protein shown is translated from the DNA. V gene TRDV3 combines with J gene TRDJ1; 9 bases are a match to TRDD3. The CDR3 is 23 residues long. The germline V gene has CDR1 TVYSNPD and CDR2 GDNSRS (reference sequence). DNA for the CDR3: TGTGCCTCCCTCAGTACTGGGGGACAGACGGCGAAAGTGGGGGTGAGATACACCGCTAAACTCATCTTT. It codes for CASLSTGGQTAKVGVRYTAKLIF.

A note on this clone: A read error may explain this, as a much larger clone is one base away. CDR3 region: CALGELDPTGGILRFWATDKLIF. In DNA, the CDR3 is TGTGCTCTTGGGGAACTTGATCCTACGGGGGGGATACTTCGCTTTTGGGCCACCGATAAACTCATCTTT. The chain uses TRDV1 and TRDJ1; TRDD3 matches 9 bases. The CDR3 covers 23 residues. The V segment lost 0 bases and the J segment 1 base; nucleotides outside the gene matches: 24. Germline V gene sequence: CDR1 TSWWSYY, CDR2 QGS.

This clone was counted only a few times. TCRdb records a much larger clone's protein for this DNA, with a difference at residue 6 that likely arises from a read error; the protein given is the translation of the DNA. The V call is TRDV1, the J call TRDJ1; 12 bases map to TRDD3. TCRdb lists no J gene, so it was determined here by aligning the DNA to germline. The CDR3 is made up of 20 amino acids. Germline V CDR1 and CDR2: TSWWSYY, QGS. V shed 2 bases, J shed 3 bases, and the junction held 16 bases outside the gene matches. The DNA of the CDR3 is TGTGCTCTTGGGGAATCGGGCCCTTACTGGGGGATACCCAATCCCGATAAACTCATCTTT. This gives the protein CALGESGPYWGIPNPDKLIF.

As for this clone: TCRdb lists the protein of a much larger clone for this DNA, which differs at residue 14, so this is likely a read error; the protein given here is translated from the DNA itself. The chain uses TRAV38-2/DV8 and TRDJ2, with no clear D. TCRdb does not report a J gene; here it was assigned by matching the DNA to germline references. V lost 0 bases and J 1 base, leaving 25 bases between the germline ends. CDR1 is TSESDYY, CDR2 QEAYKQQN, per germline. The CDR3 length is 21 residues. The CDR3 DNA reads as TGTGCTTATAGGAGCGCGTTATTCTCCTCCCGTACTGTACTTTTGACAGCACAACTCTTCTTT. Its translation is CAYRSALFSSRTVLLTAQLFF. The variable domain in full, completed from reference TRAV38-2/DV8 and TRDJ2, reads AQTVTQSQPEMSVQEAETVTLSCTYDTSESDYYLFWYKQPPSRQMILVIRQEAYKQQNATENRFSVNFQKAAKSFSLKISDSQLGDAAMYFCAYRSALFSSRTVLLTAQLFFGKGTQLIVEP.

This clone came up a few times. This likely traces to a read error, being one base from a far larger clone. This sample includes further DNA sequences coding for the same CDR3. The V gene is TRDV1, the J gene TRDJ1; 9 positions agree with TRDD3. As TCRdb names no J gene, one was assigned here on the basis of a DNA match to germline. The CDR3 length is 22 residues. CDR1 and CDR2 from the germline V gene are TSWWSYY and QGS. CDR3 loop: CALGELSCNWGTTHYNTDKLIF. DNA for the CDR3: TGTGCTCTCGGGGAACTGTCCTGTAACTGGGGGACGACCCATTATAACACCGATAAACTCATCTTT.

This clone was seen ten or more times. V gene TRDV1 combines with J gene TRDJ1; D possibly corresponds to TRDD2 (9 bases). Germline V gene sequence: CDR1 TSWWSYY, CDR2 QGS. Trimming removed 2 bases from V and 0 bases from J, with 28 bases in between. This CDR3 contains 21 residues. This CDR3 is CALGEAFLRLLGILDTDKLIF. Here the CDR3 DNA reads TGTGCTCTTGGGGAAGCCTTCCTACGATTACTGGGGATACTAGACACCGATAAACTCATCTTT.

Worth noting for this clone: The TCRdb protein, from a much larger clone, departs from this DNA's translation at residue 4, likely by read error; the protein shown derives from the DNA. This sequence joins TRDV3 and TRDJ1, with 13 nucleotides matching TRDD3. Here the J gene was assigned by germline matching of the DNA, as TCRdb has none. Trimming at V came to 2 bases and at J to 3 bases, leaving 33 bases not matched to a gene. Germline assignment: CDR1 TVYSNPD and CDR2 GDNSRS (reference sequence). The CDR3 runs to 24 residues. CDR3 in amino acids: CAFGLPDQGLPTSTGGYEADKLIF. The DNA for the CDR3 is TGTGCCTTTGGCTTACCAGACCAGGGCCTTCCTACCAGTACTGGGGGATACGAGGCCGATAAACTCATCTTT.

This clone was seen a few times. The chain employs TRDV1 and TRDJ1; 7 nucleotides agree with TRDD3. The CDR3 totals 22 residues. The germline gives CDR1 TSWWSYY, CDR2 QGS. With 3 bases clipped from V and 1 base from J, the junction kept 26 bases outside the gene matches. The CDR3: CALGDRLILTVVGDGGTDKLIF. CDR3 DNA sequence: TGTGCTCTTGGGGATCGCCTCATACTGACGGTGGTGGGGGACGGCGGCACCGATAAACTCATCTTT.

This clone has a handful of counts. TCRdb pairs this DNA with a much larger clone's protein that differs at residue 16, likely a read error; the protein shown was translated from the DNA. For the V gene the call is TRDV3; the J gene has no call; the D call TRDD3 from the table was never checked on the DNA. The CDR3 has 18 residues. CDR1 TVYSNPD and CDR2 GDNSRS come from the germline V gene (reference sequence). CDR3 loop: CALGLNWGISWRTDKPIF. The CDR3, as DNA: TGTGCCTTGGGACTAAACTGGGGGATATCGTGGAGGACCGATAAACCCATCTTT.

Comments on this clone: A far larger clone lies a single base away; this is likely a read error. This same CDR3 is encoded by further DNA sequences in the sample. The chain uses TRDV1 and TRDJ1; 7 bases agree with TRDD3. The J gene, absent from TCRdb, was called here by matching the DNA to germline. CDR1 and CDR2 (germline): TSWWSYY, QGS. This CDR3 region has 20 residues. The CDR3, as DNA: TGTGCTCTCGGGGAAATTTTATGGGGTCTAGGAGGGGATATTGCCGATAAACTCATCTTT. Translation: CALGEILWGLGGDIADKLIF.

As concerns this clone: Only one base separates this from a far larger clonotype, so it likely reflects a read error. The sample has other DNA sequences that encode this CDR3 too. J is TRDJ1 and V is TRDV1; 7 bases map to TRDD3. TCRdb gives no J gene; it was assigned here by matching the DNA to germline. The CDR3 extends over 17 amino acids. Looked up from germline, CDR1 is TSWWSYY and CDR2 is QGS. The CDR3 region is CALGEPTHPSGGQKLIF. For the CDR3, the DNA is TGTGCCCTTGGGGAACCAACTCATCCCTCTGGGGGCCAAAAACTCATCTTT.